This T cell receptor (beta chain) was recovered during a study of CD8 T cells in Susac syndrome. The ends were cut back, 4 bases at V and 0 bases at J, with 18 bases in the middle. This CDR3 spans 17 amino acids. Sequencing of TCR beta was carried out in blood CD8+ and CD4+ T cells. The multiple sclerosis control group was made up of treatment-naive patients with stable or active relapsing-remitting disease. TEMRA cells were FACS-enriched, with CD8+ and CD4+ T cells isolated negatively. Random-hexamer reverse transcription was applied to roughly 0.5 to 1 ug RNA. The TCR beta CDR3 was amplified by immunoSEQ multiplex PCR across 54 Vbeta, 13 Jbeta. A single record per CDR3 protein comes from TCRdb applying MiXCR to the immunoSEQ multiplex PCR reads. The sample includes more than 250,000 distinct CDR3 sequences, approximately 90% of them seen just once.

The sequenced material came from CD4+ T cells from PBMCs. V and J are TRBV23-1 and TRBJ2-5; TRBD1 is a possible D gene (6 bases). TRBV23-1 is reported as an ORF; its role is uncertain. This receptor was taken from a human donor with multiple sclerosis. In DNA form, the CDR3 reads TGCGCCAGCAGTCCAGGGGATCAAAATTCGTACCAAGAGACCCAGTACTTC. It specifies CASSPGDQNSYQETQYF.